Included here is one T cell receptor beta chain sequence, with context. Its target is unknown. The data originate from a study of long-term antiretroviral therapy in people with HIV. Study-level findings and limits: Relative to control repertoires, HIV repertoires exhibited narrower CDR3 length ranges. Diversity went up after ART and still fell short of transplant donor controls. Clones showing expansion before ART dominated the repertoire at all time points.

This was the immunoSEQ v3.0 assay at survey level. The assay was immunoSEQ multiplex PCR, and TCRdb's table has in-frame clones only and misses some. The sample contains around 13,000 clones, about 87% of which appear only once. Per the germline V gene, CDR1 is SGHVS and CDR2 is FQNEAQ. This CDR3 is built from 17 residues. V was pared by 0 bases and J by 6 bases, with 15 bases between. The specimen was unsorted PBMCs, collected 2.1 years after starting antiretroviral therapy. This TCR came from a woman between 35 and 50 years old with HIV. The chain recombines TRBV7-8 with TRBJ1-6, with a weak D call TRBD1 (5 bases). CDR3 protein: CASSLALQIRGNSPLHF. CDR3 coding DNA: TGTGCCAGCAGCTTAGCACTCCAGATTAGGGGTAATTCACCCCTCCACTTT.